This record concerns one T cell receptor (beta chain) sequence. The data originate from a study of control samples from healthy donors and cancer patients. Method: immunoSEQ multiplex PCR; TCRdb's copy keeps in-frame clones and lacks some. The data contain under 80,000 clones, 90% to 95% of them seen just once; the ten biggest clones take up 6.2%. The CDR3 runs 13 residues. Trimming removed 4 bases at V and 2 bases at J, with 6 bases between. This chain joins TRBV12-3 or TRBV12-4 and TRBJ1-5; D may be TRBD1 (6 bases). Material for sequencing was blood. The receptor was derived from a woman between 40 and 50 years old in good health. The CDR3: CASSWTGNQPQHF. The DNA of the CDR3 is TGTGCCAGCAGTTGGACAGGCAATCAGCCCCAGCATTTT.